The TCR beta chain described here comes from a study of T cells in Graves' hyperthyroidism and ophthalmopathy. Study-wide context: Any treatment followed the collection of peripheral blood at initial diagnosis. Regarding the study as a whole: Blood also carried most thyroid clonotypes expanded above 0.001.

There were TCR beta CDR3 regions amplified from RNA transcripts. In the first-round RT-PCR of the TCR CDR3, the HTBI primer set was used. One entry per CDR3 protein, called by TCRdb with MiXCR from the multiplex PCR reads. This sample has roughly 660,000 distinct CDR3 sequences; roughly 17% occur once, and the top ten carry about a sixth. CDR1 is SQVTM and CDR2 is ANQGSEA in the germline V gene. J lost 2 bases, V lost 6 bases, and 6 bases had no gene match. The CDR3 spans 14 residues. Concerning this clonotype: Its antigen remains unidentified.

Sequenced material: blood. The rearrangement uses TRBV29-1 and TRBJ2-2; 7 positions agree with TRBD1. The clonotype comes from a man aged 50-59 years with Graves' hyperthyroidism. The CDR3 reads CSVLTGSNTGELFF. The CDR3 coding sequence is TGCAGCGTGTTGACAGGGAGCAACACCGGGGAGCTGTTTTTT.